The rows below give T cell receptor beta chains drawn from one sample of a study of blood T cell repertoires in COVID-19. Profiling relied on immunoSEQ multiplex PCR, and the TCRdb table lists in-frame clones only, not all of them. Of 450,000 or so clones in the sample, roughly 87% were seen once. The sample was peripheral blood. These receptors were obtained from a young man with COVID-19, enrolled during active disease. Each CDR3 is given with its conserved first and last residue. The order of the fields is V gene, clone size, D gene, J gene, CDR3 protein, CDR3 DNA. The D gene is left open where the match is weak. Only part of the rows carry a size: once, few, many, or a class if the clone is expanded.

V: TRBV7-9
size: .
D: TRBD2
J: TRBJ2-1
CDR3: CASSDSGRALMNEQFF
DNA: TGTGCCAGCAGCGATAGCGGGAGGGCCCTCATGAATGAGCAGTTCTTC

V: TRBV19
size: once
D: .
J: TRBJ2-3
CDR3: CASSIVLPTDTQYF
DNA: TGTGCCAGTAGTATCGTGCTACCTACAGATACGCAGTATTTT

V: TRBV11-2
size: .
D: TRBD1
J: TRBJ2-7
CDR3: CASSLRQGTEQYF
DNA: TGTGCCAGCAGCTTACGACAGGGTACGGAGCAGTACTTC

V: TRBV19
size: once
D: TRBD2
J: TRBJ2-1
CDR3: CASSPAGDALDNEQFF
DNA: TGTGCCAGTAGCCCAGCGGGAGATGCGTTGGACAATGAGCAGTTCTTC

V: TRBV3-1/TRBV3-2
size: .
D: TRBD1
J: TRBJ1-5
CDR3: CASSQASGQGGNQPQHF
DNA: TGTGCCAGCAGCCAAGCCTCAGGACAGGGCGGCAATCAGCCCCAGCATTTT

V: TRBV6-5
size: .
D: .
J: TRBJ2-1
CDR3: CASSSYIAGLNEQFF
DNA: TGTGCCAGCAGTTCATACATCGCAGGGCTCAATGAGCAGTTCTTC

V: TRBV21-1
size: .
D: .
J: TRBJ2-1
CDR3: CARTNEQFF
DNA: TGTGCCAGGACTAATGAGCAGTTCTTC

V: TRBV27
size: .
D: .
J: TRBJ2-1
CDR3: CASRLLEPVF
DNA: TGTGCCAGCAGGCTACTAGAGCCGGTCTTC

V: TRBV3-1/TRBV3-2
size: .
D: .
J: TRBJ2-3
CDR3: CASSQEGGGTDTQYF
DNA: TGTGCCAGCAGCCAAGAAGGGGGGGGCACAGATACGCAGTATTTT

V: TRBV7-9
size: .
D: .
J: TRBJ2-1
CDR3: CASSRKAGTPYNEQFF
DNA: TGTGCCAGCAGCCGAAAAGCCGGGACTCCCTACAATGAGCAGTTCTTC

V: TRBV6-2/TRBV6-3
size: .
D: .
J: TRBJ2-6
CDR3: CASSTGASSGANVLTF
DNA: TGTGCCAGCAGTACTGGGGCAAGCTCTGGGGCCAACGTCCTGACTTTC

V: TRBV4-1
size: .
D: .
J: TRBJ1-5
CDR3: CASSQENRGNQPQHF
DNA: TGCGCCAGCAGCCAAGAAAACAGGGGCAATCAGCCCCAGCATTTT

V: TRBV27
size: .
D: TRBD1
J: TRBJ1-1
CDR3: CASSSTGTGYWTEAFF
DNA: TGTGCCAGCAGTTCCACCGGGACAGGTTATTGGACTGAAGCTTTCTTT

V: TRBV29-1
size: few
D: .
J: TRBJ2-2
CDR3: CSVNQGSGTGELFF
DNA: TGCAGCGTCAACCAGGGGTCGGGCACCGGGGAGCTGTTTTTT

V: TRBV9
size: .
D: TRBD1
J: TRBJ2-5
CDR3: CASSVQTGGETQYF
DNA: TGTGCCAGCAGCGTGCAGACAGGGGGAGAGACCCAGTACTTC

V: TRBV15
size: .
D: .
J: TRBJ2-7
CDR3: CATSRDRGYEQYF
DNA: TGTGCCACCAGCAGAGATCGGGGGTACGAGCAGTACTTC

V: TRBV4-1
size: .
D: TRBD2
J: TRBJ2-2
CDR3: CASSQERSSGGSESTGELFF
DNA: TGCGCCAGCAGCCAAGAGAGGTCTAGCGGGGGTTCAGAATCCACCGGGGAGCTGTTTTTT

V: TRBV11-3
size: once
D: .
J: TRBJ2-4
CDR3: CASKLGGGASKNIQYF
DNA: TGTGCCAGCAAGCTAGGTGGGGGGGCCAGCAAAAACATTCAGTACTTC

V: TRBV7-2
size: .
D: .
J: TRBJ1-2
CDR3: CASSFYRTGEIRNYGYTF
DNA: TGTGCCAGCAGCTTCTACCGGACGGGGGAAATAAGGAACTATGGCTACACCTTC

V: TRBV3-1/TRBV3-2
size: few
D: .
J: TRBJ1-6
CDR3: CASSPWRLGSPLHF
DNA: TGTGCCAGCAGCCCCTGGCGGCTAGGATCACCCCTCCACTTT

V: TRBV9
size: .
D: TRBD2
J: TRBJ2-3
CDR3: CASSADGAGVPDTQYF
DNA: TGTGCCAGCAGCGCAGATGGAGCGGGAGTCCCAGATACGCAGTATTTT

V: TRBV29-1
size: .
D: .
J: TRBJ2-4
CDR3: CSVEDQLQGGNIQYF
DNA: TGCAGCGTTGAAGATCAGCTCCAAGGCGGAAACATTCAGTACTTC

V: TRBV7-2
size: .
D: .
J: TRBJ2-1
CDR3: CASSRRVAYNEQFF
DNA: TGTGCCAGCAGCCGGCGGGTCGCCTACAATGAGCAGTTCTTC

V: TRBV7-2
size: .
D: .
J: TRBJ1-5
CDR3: CASSPRWGGQPQHF
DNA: TGTGCCAGCAGCCCCCGCTGGGGAGGTCAGCCCCAGCATTTT

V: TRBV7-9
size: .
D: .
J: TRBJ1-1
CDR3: CASRDLHSSTEAFF
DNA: TGTGCCAGCCGGGATTTACATTCGTCCACTGAAGCTTTCTTT

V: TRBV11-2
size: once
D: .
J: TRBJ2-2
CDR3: CASSPPYRTGELFF
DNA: TGTGCCAGCAGCCCACCCTACAGGACCGGGGAGCTGTTTTTT

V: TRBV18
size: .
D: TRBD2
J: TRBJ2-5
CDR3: CASSPGLAGIETQYF
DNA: TGTGCCAGCTCTCCAGGACTAGCGGGAATCGAGACCCAGTACTTC

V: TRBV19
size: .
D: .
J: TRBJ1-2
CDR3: CASLFAGIGYTF
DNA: TGTGCCAGTCTTTTCGCAGGGATTGGCTACACCTTC

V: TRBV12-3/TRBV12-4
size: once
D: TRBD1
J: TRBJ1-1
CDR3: CASSETGATEAFF
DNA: TGTGCCAGCAGTGAGACAGGGGCTACTGAAGCTTTCTTT

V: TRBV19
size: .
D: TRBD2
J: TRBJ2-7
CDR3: CASSILGGGAYEQYF
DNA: TGTGCCAGTAGTATCTTGGGTGGGGGGGCCTACGAGCAGTACTTC